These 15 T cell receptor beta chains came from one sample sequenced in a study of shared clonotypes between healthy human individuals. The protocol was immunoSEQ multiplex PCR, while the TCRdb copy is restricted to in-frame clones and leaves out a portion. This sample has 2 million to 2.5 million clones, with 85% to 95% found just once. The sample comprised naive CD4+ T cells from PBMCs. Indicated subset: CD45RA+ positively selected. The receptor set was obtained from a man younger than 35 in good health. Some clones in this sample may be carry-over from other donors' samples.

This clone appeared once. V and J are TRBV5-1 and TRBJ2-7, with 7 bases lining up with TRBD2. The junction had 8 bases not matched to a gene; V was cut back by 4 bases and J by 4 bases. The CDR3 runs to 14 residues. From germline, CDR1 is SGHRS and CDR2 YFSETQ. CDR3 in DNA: TGCGCCAGCAGCGGGGGGGTCAGGATGTACGAGCAGTACTTC. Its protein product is CASSGGVRMYEQYF.

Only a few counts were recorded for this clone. DNA of the CDR3: TGTGCCAGTAGTCTAAGCGTCCGACAGGGGAGTTTCGAGCCCCAGCATTTT. It codes for CASSLSVRQGSFEPQHF. The rearrangement links TRBV19 to TRBJ1-5, with 8 nucleotides matching TRBD1. Germline trimming cut 5 bases from V and 8 bases from J; bases unmatched to any gene: 17. CDR1 and CDR2 from the germline V gene are LNHDA and SQIVND (reference sequence). The CDR3 has 17 amino acids.

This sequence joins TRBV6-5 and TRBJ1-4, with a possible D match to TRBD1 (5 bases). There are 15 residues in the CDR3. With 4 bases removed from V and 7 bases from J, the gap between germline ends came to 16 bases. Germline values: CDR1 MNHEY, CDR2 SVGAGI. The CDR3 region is CASSLTGAGLEKLFF. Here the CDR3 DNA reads TGTGCCAGCAGTTTAACCGGAGCAGGGCTTGAAAAACTGTTTTTT.

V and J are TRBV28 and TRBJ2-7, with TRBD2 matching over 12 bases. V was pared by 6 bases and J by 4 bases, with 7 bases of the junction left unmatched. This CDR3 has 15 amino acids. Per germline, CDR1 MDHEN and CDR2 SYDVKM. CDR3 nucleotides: TGTGCCAGCAGCCGGGGACTAGCGGGCCCTTACGAGCAGTACTTC. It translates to CASSRGLAGPYEQYF. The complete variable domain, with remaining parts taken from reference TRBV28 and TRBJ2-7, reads DVKVTQSSRYLVKRTGEKVFLECVQDMDHENMFWYRQDPGLGLRLIYFSYDVKMKEKGDIPEGYSVSREKKERFSLILESASTNQTSMYLCASSRGLAGPYEQYFGPGTRLTVT.

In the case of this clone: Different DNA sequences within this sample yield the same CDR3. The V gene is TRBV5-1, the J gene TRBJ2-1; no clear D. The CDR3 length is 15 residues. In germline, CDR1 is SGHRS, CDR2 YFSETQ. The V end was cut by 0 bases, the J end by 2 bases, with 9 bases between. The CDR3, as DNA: TGCGCCAGCAGCTTGGGTGGCGTTACCTACAATGAGCAGTTCTTC. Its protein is CASSLGGVTYNEQFF.

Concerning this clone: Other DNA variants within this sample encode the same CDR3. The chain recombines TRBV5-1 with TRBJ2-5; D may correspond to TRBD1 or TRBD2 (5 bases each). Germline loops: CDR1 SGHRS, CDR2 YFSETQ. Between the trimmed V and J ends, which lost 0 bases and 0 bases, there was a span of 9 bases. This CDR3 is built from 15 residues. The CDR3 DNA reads TGCGCCAGCAGCTTGGGAGGGGCGTACCAAGAGACCCAGTACTTC. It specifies CASSLGGAYQETQYF.

In DNA, the CDR3 is TGTGCCAGCAGCACCCCCGGACTTACCGAGCAGTACTTC. Encoded protein: CASSTPGLTEQYF. The gene calls are TRBV11-2 and TRBJ2-7; D is perhaps TRBD2 (5 bases). Germline assignment: CDR1 SGHAT and CDR2 FQNNGV. Trimming took 5 bases from V and 6 from J, leaving 14 bases between them. CDR3 length: 13 residues.

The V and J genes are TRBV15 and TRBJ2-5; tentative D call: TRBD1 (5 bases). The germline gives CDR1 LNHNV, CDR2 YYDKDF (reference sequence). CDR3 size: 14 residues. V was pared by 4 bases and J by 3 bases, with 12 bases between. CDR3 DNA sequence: TGTGCCACCAGCACCGAGTCAGGGAAAGAGACCCAGTACTTC. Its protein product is CATSTESGKETQYF.

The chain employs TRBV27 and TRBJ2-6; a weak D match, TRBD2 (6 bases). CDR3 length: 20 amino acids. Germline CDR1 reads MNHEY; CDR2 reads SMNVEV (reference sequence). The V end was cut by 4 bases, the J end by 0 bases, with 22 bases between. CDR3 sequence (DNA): TGTGCCAGCAGTTCCTATACCGGGACTTCCCGTATCTCTGGGGCCAACGTCCTGACTTTC. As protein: CASSSYTGTSRISGANVLTF.

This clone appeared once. This CDR3 is CASSLGLGQGMGANEKLFF. The CDR3 DNA reads TGTGCCAGCAGCTTAGGACTGGGACAGGGGATGGGTGCTAATGAAAAACTGTTTTTT. This chain connects TRBV7-9 to TRBJ1-4, with 10 bases matching TRBD1. The CDR3 extends over 19 amino acids. Trimming cost V 1 base and J 3 bases; bases outside gene matches: 11. CDR1 SEHNR and CDR2 FQNEAQ come from the germline V gene (reference sequence).

CDR3 in DNA: TGTGCCATCCGAAGAGCGGGTCCCTCCCATGAGCAGTTCTTC. This codes for CAIRRAGPSHEQFF. The rearrangement joins TRBV28 to TRBJ2-1, with a possible D match to TRBD2 (6 bases). V lost 10 bases to trimming and J lost 8 bases, with 21 bases between them. The V gene's germline CDR1 is MDHEN and CDR2 SYDVKM. This CDR3 has 14 residues.

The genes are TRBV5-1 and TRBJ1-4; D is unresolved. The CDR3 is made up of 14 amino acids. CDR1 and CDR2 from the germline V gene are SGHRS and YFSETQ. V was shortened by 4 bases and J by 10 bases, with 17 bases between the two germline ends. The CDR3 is CASSEDYELGKLFF. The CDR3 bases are TGCGCCAGCAGCGAGGATTATGAGCTGGGAAAACTGTTTTTT.

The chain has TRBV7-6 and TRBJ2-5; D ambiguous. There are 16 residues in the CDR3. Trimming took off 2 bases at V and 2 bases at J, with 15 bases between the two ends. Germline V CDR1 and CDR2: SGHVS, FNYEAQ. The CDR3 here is CASSLRAGLLQETQYF. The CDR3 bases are TGTGCCAGCAGCTTACGGGCAGGCCTGCTGCAAGAGACCCAGTACTTC.

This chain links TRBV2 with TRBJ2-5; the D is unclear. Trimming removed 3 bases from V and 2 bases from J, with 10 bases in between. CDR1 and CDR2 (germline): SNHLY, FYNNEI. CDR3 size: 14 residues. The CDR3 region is CASSEKTDQETQYF. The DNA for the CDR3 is TGTGCCAGCAGTGAGAAAACTGATCAAGAGACCCAGTACTTC. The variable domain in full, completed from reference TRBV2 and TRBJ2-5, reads EPEVTQTPSHQVTQMGQEVILRCVPISNHLYFYWYRQILGQKVEFLVSFYNNEISEKSEIFDDQFSVERPDGSNFTLKIRSTKLEDSAMYFCASSEKTDQETQYFGPGTRLLVL.

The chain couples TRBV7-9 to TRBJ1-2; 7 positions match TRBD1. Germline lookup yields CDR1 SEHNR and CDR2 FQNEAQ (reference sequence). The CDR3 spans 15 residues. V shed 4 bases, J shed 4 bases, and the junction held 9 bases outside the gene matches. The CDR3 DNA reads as TGTGCCAGCAGCTCCGGGACAGAGCTCGGCTATGGCTACACCTTC. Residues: CASSSGTELGYGYTF.